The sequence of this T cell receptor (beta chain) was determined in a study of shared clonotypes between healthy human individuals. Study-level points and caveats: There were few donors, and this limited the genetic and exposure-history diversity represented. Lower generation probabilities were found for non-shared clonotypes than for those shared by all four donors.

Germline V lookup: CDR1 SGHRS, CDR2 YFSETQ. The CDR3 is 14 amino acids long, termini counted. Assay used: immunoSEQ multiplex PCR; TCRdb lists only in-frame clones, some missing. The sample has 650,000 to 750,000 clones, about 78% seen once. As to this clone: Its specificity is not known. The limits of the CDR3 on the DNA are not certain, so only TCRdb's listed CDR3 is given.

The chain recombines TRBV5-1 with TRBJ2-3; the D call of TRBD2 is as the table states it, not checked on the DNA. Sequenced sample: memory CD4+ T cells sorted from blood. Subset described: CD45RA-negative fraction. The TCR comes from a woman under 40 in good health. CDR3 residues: CASSFGPGGDTQYF.